One sample yielded the 13 T cell receptor beta chains listed below, sequenced in a study of blood T cell repertoires in COVID-19. The table came from immunoSEQ multiplex PCR; TCRdb's copy has only in-frame clones and leaves some out. The table has approximately 260,000 clones, almost 90% seen once. Sequencing was carried out using peripheral blood. The receptors shown here come from a woman aged 60 to 75 with COVID-19, enrolled during active disease.

This chain uses TRBV19 with TRBJ1-6; no clear D. The CDR3 covers 15 residues. V was shortened by 5 bases and J by 11 bases, with 19 bases between the two germline ends. Germline assignment: CDR1 LNHDA and CDR2 SQIVND (reference sequence). The CDR3 coding sequence is TGTGCCAGTAGTCCCCATTTCAGTGATGGTACACCCCTCCACTTT. It specifies CASSPHFSDGTPLHF. The full variable domain, completed using reference TRBV19 and TRBJ1-6, is DGGITQSPKYLFRKEGQNVTLSCEQNLNHDAMYWYRQDPGQGLRLIYYSQIVNDFQKGDIAEGYSVSREKKESFPLTVTSAQKNPTAFYLCASSPHFSDGTPLHFGNGTRLTVT.

The chain has TRBV7-2 and TRBJ1-2; D gene unclear. Germline V lookup: CDR1 SGHTA, CDR2 FQGNSA. Trimming left V 1 base short and J 4 bases short, with 16 bases between. The CDR3 runs 16 residues. CDR3 amino acids: CASSLEPRTGVYGYTF. CDR3 DNA sequence: TGTGCCAGCAGCTTAGAACCCCGGACGGGAGTCTATGGCTACACCTTC.

The chain carries TRBV7-9 and TRBJ2-5; D possibly corresponds to TRBD1 (5 bases). This CDR3 comprises 14 residues. CDR1 is SEHNR and CDR2 is FQNEAQ in the germline V gene (reference sequence). Trimming pared 1 base from V and 6 bases from J, leaving 12 bases between. CDR3 nucleotide sequence: TGTGCCAGCAGCTTAGGTCCAGGGTTGAAGACCCAGTACTTC. This codes for CASSLGPGLKTQYF.

V is TRBV29-1 and J is TRBJ1-1; possibly TRBD1 for D (6 bases). The germline V gene encodes CDR1 SQVTM and CDR2 ANQGSEA. This CDR3 has 12 residues. V was cut by 4 bases and J by 3 bases, with 9 bases left in between. DNA of the CDR3: TGCAGCGTTGGGACAGCTCACACTGAAGCTTTCTTT. Amino acid sequence: CSVGTAHTEAFF.

The chain employs TRBV5-1 and TRBJ1-6; unclear D gene. Per the germline V gene, CDR1 is SGHRS and CDR2 is YFSETQ. The CDR3 length is 15 residues. V was trimmed by 0 bases and J by 7 bases, leaving 11 bases between them. DNA of the CDR3: TGCGCCAGCAGCTTGGGGATGACTGAAAATTCACCCCTCCACTTT. Its translation: CASSLGMTENSPLHF. The full variable domain, its missing parts supplied by reference TRBV5-1 and TRBJ1-6, is KAGVTQTPRYLIKTRGQQVTLSCSPISGHRSVSWYQQTPGQGLQFLFEYFSETQRNKGNFPGRFSGRQFSNSRSEMNVSTLELGDSALYLCASSLGMTENSPLHFGNGTRLTVT.

The chain is built from TRBV5-6 and TRBJ1-1; D uncertain. Germline CDR1 reads SGHDT; CDR2 reads YYEEEE. V was clipped by 1 base and J by 1 base, with 14 bases between them. The CDR3 consists of 16 residues. The CDR3 DNA sequence: TGTGCCAGCAGCTTGAGGTTTGCAGGATCGAACACTGAAGCTTTCTTT. It translates to CASSLRFAGSNTEAFF.

V usage is TRBV4-2 and J usage is TRBJ2-3; 7 positions agree with TRBD2. The CDR3 length is 17 residues. V gave up 0 bases and J gave up 1 base; unmatched junction bases: 7. Germline V gene data show CDR1 as LGHNA and CDR2 as YNFKEQ. The CDR3 DNA reads as TGTGCCAGCAGCCAAGAGACGACTAGCAGAGGCACAGATACGCAGTATTTT. Its protein product is CASSQETTSRGTDTQYF.

This chain links TRBV11-2 with TRBJ2-2, with D possibly being TRBD1 (6 bases). This CDR3 has 16 amino acids. Trimming shortened V by 1 base and J by 5 bases, and 14 bases separated the two germline ends. Per the germline V gene, CDR1 is SGHAT and CDR2 is FQNNGV. CDR3 region: CASSLVVQGYTGELFF. In DNA, the CDR3 is TGTGCCAGCAGCTTAGTAGTCCAGGGGTATACCGGGGAGCTGTTTTTT.

This clone was counted only a few times. The chain recombines TRBV7-9 with TRBJ1-2; D is ambiguous. Trimming left V 0 bases short and J 7 bases short, with 12 bases between. Per the germline V gene, CDR1 is SEHNR and CDR2 is FQNEAQ (reference sequence). The CDR3 contains 14 residues. The chain's CDR3 is CASSLAAGMTGYTF. As DNA, the CDR3 is TGTGCCAGCAGCTTAGCAGCGGGGATGACTGGCTACACCTTC.

This clone was detected once. The chain combines TRBV9 with TRBJ1-6; maybe TRBD1 (5 bases). This CDR3 has 14 residues. Trimming pared 0 bases from V and 4 bases from J, leaving 5 bases between. CDR1 is SGDLS, CDR2 YYNGEE, per germline. CDR3 sequence: CASSVGQYNSPLHF. CDR3 nucleotide sequence: TGTGCCAGCAGCGTAGGACAGTATAATTCACCCCTCCACTTT.

The chain links TRBV6-6 to TRBJ2-1; 8 bases match TRBD2. CDR3 length: 14 residues. After removal of 7 bases from V and 4 bases from J, the junction contained 6 bases not matched to a gene. CDR1 and CDR2 from the germline V gene are MNHNY and SVGAGI (reference sequence). CDR3 loop: CASIPGGPYNEQFF. The CDR3 DNA is TGTGCCAGCATCCCGGGGGGGCCTTACAATGAGCAGTTCTTC.

The V call is TRBV3-1 (or the pseudogene TRBV3-2), the J call TRBJ2-1; D call uncertain. CDR1 is LGHDT, CDR2 YNNKEL, per germline (reference sequence). The CDR3 contains 15 residues. V was pared by 0 bases and J by 0 bases, with 6 bases between. For the CDR3, the DNA is TGTGCCAGCAGCCAAGATGGTAGCTCCTACAATGAGCAGTTCTTC. Its translation is CASSQDGSSYNEQFF.

The CDR3 loop reads CASSPPTGSGNTIYF. CDR3 bases: TGCGCCAGCAGCCCCCCGACAGGGTCTGGAAACACCATATATTTT. The chain links TRBV5-1 to TRBJ1-3; the match to TRBD1 covers 7 bases. CDR1 and CDR2 (germline): SGHRS, YFSETQ. The CDR3 extends over 15 amino acids. V shed 4 bases, J shed 1 base, and the junction held 5 bases outside the gene matches.